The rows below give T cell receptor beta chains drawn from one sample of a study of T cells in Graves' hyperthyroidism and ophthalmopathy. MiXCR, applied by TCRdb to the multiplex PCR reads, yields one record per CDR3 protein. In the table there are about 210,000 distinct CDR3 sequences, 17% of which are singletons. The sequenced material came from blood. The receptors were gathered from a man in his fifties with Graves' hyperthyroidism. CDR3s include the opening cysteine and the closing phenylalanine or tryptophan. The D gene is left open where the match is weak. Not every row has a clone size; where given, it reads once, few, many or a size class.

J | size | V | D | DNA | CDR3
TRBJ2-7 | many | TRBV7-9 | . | TGTGCCAGCAGCAGTGACAGAGTCATTACCTACGAGCAGTACTTC | CASSSDRVITYEQYF
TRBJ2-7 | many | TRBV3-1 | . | TGTGCCAGCAGCCAAGTTCCGGGGAGGATTTTGGACGAGCAGTACTTC | CASSQVPGRILDEQYF
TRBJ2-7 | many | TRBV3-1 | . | TGTGCCAGCAGCCAAGAGGACGGGGCTGAGCAGTACTTC | CASSQEDGAEQYF
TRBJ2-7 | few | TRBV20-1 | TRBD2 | TGCAGTGCTCGAGGCGGGGGGGCCTCCTACGAGCAGTACTTC | CSARGGGASYEQYF
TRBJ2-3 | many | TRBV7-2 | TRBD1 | TGTGCCAGCAGCTTAGTGGCAGGGGGTGCCACAGATACGCAGTATTTT | CASSLVAGGATDTQYF
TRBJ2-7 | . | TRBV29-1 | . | TGCAGCGTTGAAGATTATCCGGGAGGACAGTCCTACGAGCAGTACTTC | CSVEDYPGGQSYEQYF
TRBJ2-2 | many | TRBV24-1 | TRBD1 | TGTGCCACCAGTGATCTGCGGACAGGGGACACCGGGGAGCTGTTTTTT | CATSDLRTGDTGELFF
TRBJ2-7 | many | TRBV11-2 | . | TGTGCCAGCAGCTTAGTCGAGACTATAGAGCAGTACTTC | CASSLVETIEQYF
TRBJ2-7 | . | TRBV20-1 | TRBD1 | TGCAGTGCTAGTTCAGGGGGATACGAGCAGTACTTC | CSASSGGYEQYF
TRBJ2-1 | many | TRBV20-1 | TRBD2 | TGCAGTGCTACCAGCGGGGCGATCTCCTACAATGAGCAGTTCTTC | CSATSGAISYNEQFF
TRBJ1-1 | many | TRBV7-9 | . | TGTGCCAGCAGCTCCCAGAGCTGGAACACTGAAGCTTTCTTT | CASSSQSWNTEAFF
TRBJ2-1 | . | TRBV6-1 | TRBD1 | TGTGCCAGCAGTGAACAGGGGGATGAGCAGTTCTTC | CASSEQGDEQFF
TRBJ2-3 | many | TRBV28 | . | TGTGCCAGCAGTCCCCTCATTAATACGCAGTATTTT | CASSPLINTQYF
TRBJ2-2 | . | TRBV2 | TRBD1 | TGTGCCAGCTGTACAGGGGTCGGGGAGCTGTTTTTT | CASCTGVGELFF
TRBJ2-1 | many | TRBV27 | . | TGTGCCAGCAGTCGCCCCAGCTACAATGAGCAGTTCTTC | CASSRPSYNEQFF
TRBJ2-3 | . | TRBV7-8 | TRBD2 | TGTGCCACCTCTCTAGCGGGGGGGGGAACAGATACGCAGTATTTT | CATSLAGGGTDTQYF
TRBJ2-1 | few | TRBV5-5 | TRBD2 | TGTGCCAGCAGCGTCTCTAGCGGGAGCGTCAATGAGCAGTTCTTC | CASSVSSGSVNEQFF
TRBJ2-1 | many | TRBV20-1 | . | TGCAGTGCTAGAGTCGGAGGGGGCATATTGATCGGTGAGCAGTTCTTC | CSARVGGGILIGEQFF
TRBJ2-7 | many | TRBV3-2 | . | TGTGCCAGCAGCCCGGGTCACCGAATCCACGAGCAGTACTTC | CASSPGHRIHEQYF
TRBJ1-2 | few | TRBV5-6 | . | TGTGCCAGCAGCTTGTGGGGGCACGCCTATGGCTACACCTTC | CASSLWGHAYGYTF
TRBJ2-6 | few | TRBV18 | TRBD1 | TGTGCCAGCTCATCACAGGGGTCTGGGGCCAACGTCCTGACTTTC | CASSSQGSGANVLTF
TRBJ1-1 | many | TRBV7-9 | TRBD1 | TGTGCCAGCAGCGACCTCAGGGGGCTGTTTGCTTTCTTT | CASSDLRGLFAFF
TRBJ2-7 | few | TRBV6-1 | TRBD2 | TGTGCCAGCAGCCCCACTAGCGGGAGTCATAGTGAGCAGTACTTC | CASSPTSGSHSEQYF
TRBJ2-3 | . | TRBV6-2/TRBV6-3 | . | TGTGCCAGCAGTCCTTCGGAACTTCAATCAAATACGCAGTATTTT | CASSPSELQSNTQYF
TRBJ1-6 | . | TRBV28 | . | TGTGCCAGCAGTGTAGATAATTCACCCCTCCACTTT | CASSVDNSPLHF
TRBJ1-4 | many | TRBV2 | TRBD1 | TGTGCCAGCAGTGCGGCAGGGGGGGATGAAAAACTGTTTTTT | CASSAAGGDEKLFF
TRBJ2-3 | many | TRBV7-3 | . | TGTGCCAGCAGCGAACGAGGGGGTCGAGATACGCAGTATTTT | CASSERGGRDTQYF